This record covers a single T cell receptor beta chain. This sample was taken from a study of cytotoxic CD8 clonotypes in ibrutinib-treated CLL. CDR1 is SGHTA, CDR2 FQGTGA, per germline. The CDR3 sequence is 14 residues long. V was trimmed by 2 bases and J by 0 bases, leaving 6 bases between them. Here immunoSEQ multiplex PCR was the method, and the copy in TCRdb shows in-frame clones only, minus some. Counted here are some 290,000 clones, 80% occurring once; the ten biggest clones make up about 6.3%. This sequence was found in a human donor with chronic lymphocytic leukemia. The gene calls are TRBV7-3 and TRBJ2-3; D is unresolved. Sequenced material: PBMCs, taken before ibrutinib treatment. The DNA of the CDR3 is TGTGCCAGCAGCTTATACGGAAGCACAGATACGCAGTATTTT. Residues: CASSLYGSTDTQYF.